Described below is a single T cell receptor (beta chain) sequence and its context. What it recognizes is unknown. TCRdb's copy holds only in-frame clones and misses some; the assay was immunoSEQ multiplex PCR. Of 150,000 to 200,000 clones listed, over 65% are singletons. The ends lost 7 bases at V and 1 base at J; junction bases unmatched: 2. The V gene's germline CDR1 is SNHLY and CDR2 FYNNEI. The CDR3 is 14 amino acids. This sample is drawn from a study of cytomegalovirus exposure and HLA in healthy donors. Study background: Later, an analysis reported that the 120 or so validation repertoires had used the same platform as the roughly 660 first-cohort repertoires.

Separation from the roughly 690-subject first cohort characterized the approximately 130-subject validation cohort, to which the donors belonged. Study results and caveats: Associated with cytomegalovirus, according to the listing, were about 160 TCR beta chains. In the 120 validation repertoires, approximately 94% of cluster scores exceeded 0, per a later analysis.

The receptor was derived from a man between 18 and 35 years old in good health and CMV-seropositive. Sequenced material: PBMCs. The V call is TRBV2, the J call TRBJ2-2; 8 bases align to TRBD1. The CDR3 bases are TGTGCCAGCACACAGGGGGTGAACACCGGGGAGCTGTTTTTT. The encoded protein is CASTQGVNTGELFF.